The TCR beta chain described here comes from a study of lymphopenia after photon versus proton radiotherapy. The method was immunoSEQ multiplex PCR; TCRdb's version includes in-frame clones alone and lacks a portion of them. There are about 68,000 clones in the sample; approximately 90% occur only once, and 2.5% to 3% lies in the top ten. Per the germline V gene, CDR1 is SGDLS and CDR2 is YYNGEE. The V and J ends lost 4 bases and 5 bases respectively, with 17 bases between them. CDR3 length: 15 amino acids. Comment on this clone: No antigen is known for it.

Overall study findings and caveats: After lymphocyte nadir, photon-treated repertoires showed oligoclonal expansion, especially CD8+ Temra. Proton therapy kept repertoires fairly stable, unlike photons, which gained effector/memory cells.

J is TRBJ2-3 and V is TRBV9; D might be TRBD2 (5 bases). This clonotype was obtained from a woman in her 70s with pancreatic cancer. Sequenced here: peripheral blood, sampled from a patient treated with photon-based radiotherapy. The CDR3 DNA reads TGTGCCAGCAGCAGCCGGGCGGGTGACCTAGATACGCAGTATTTT. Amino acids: CASSSRAGDLDTQYF.